The TCR beta chain described here comes from a study of T cell responses to AZD1222 COVID-19 vaccine. Clones were read by immunoSEQ multiplex PCR, and TCRdb kept only the in-frame ones, dropping some. The data hold roughly 130,000 clones, with 88% observed a single time. This clone has only one observation. CDR3 length: 13 residues. Germline CDR1 reads KGHSH; CDR2 reads LQKENI. V dropped 3 bases and J dropped 8 bases, with 13 bases sitting between them. This sequence joins TRBV18 and TRBJ1-2, with D unresolved. Sequencing used peripheral blood, obtained on day 0 of MenACWY control vaccination. The clonotype was recovered from an adult in good health. CDR3: CASSPSLSGGYTF. CDR3 in DNA: TGTGCCAGCTCACCTTCACTAAGCGGGGGCTACACCTTC. Supplemented by reference TRBV18 and TRBJ1-2, the full variable domain reads NAGVMQNPRHLVRRRGQEARLRCSPMKGHSHVYWYRQLPEEGLKFMVYLQKENIIDESGMPKERFSAEFPKEGPSILRIQQVVRGDSAAYFCASSPSLSGGYTFGSGTRLTVV.